Listed below are T cell receptor beta chains from one sample, sequenced in a study of cytomegalovirus exposure and HLA in healthy donors. This table comes from immunoSEQ multiplex PCR, and its TCRdb copy is limited to in-frame clones, with some not included. The sample includes around 170,000 clones, about four fifths seen only once; the top ten take about 1.9%. Sequenced: PBMCs. These receptors came from a woman in her twenties or thirties in good health and CMV-seronegative. Each CDR3 is given with its conserved first and last residue. A D gene is named only where the DNA matches it firmly.

J gene: TRBJ2-3; D gene: NA; V gene: TRBV9; CDR3 protein: CASSVGTAPSTDTQYF
J gene: TRBJ1-6; D gene: NA; V gene: TRBV10-3; CDR3 protein: CAISESSGGSYNSPLHF
J gene: TRBJ1-1; D gene: TRBD1; V gene: TRBV29-1; CDR3 protein: CSVPTGDLTEAFF
J gene: TRBJ1-2; D gene: TRBD1; V gene: TRBV5-1; CDR3 protein: CASSRDSRHYGYTF
J gene: TRBJ1-5; D gene: TRBD1; V gene: TRBV6-1; CDR3 protein: CASSEALRGQVNQPQHF
J gene: TRBJ1-2; D gene: TRBD1; V gene: TRBV7-9; CDR3 protein: CASSFTTGGWIYGYTF
J gene: TRBJ2-7; D gene: NA; V gene: TRBV11-1; CDR3 protein: CASSLGGGASSYEQYF
J gene: TRBJ1-6; D gene: NA; V gene: TRBV30; CDR3 protein: CAWSVPENNSPLHF
J gene: TRBJ1-2; D gene: TRBD1; V gene: TRBV4-1; CDR3 protein: CASSHGRDREGYGYTF
J gene: TRBJ2-7; D gene: NA; V gene: TRBV7-7; CDR3 protein: CASSVTVLYEQYF
J gene: TRBJ2-3; D gene: NA; V gene: TRBV5-4; CDR3 protein: CASSARGSTDTQYF
J gene: TRBJ2-2; D gene: NA; V gene: TRBV11-3; CDR3 protein: CASSPQAGELFF
J gene: TRBJ2-3; D gene: TRBD1; V gene: TRBV11-2; CDR3 protein: CASSNRQGADTQYF
J gene: TRBJ2-7; D gene: NA; V gene: TRBV19; CDR3 protein: CASSIYQGGSYEQYF
J gene: TRBJ2-4; D gene: TRBD2; V gene: TRBV10-2; CDR3 protein: CASNGLAGGNKNIQYF
J gene: TRBJ1-5; D gene: NA; V gene: TRBV5-4; CDR3 protein: CASSRDRNQPQHF
J gene: TRBJ1-2; D gene: TRBD1; V gene: TRBV6-5; CDR3 protein: CASSNQGGPNYGYTF
J gene: TRBJ1-6; D gene: NA; V gene: TRBV6-5; CDR3 protein: CASSYVRGAGSPLHF
J gene: TRBJ2-1; D gene: TRBD2; V gene: TRBV27; CDR3 protein: CASSFTRLAGGNEQFF
J gene: TRBJ1-2; D gene: NA; V gene: TRBV19; CDR3 protein: CASMYGGSGYTF
J gene: TRBJ2-5; D gene: TRBD2; V gene: TRBV6-6; CDR3 protein: CASSFRTSGTQETQYF
J gene: TRBJ1-2; D gene: NA; V gene: TRBV29-1; CDR3 protein: CSVGTVMPNYGYTF
J gene: TRBJ2-1; D gene: TRBD2; V gene: TRBV7-2; CDR3 protein: CASSFPSGGGRGEQFF